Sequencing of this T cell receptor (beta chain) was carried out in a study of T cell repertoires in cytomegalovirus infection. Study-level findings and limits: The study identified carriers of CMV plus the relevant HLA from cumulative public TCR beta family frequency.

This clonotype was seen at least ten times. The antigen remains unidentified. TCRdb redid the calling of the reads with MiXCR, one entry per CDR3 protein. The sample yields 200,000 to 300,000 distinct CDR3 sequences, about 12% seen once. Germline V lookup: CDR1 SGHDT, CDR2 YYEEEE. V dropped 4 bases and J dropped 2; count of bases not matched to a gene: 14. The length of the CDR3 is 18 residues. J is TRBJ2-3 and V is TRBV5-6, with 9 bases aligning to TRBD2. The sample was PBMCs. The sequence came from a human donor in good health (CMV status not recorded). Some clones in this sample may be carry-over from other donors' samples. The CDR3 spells CASSSRRGGDKVTDTQYF. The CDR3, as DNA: TGTGCCAGCAGCAGCCGGCGGGGGGGCGATAAGGTCACAGATACGCAGTATTTT.